These 2 T cell receptor beta chains came from one sample sequenced in a study of regulatory T cells in long-lasting Graves disease. Researchers made TCR beta libraries by using iRepertoire HTBI primers and running Arm-PCR on CDR3 regions. TCRdb redid the calling of the multiplex PCR reads with MiXCR, one entry per CDR3 protein. The repertoire consists of about 470,000 distinct CDR3 sequences, with roughly 21% occurring once and the leading ten covering approximately 6.4%. Time point reported: persistent/refractory GD, antithyroid drugs over 5 years with positive TRAb. Construction of the TCR library relied on RNA isolated from PBMCs. The material sequenced was peripheral blood mononuclear cells (PBMCs), taken when the disease was refractory, from a patient treated with antithyroid drugs. These receptors were taken from a female donor with Graves disease.

This clonotype was seen many times. The gene calls are TRBV7-9 and TRBJ2-7; 7 nucleotides agree with TRBD2. The CDR3 has 16 amino acids. The V gene's germline CDR1 is SEHNR and CDR2 FQNEAQ (reference sequence). Trimming removed 5 bases from V and 7 bases from J; junction bases left unmatched: 17. CDR3 nucleotides: TGTGCCAGCAGCCACCGGGCGGGTGCGGGAGCAGATGAGCAGTACTTC. This sequence encodes CASSHRAGAGADEQYF.

Many counts were recorded for this clonotype. The J gene is TRBJ1-1, the V gene TRBV6-5, with 9 bases lining up with TRBD1. Germline V CDR1 and CDR2: MNHEY, SVGAGI. The CDR3 is 16 amino acids. The trim removed 2 bases at V and 3 bases at J, leaving 7 bases unmatched. The CDR3 DNA follows: TGTGCCAGCAGTTACAGTGGACAGGGGATGGACACTGAAGCTTTCTTT. This encodes CASSYSGQGMDTEAFF.